This T cell receptor beta chain stems from a study of CD8+ T cells in alopecia areata. Whole-study context: The duration of tofacitinib was 6 to 18 months, with 6 months off drug afterward. Study conclusions and caveats: More clonal than normal scalp was lesional scalp, particularly alopecia totalis/universalis. Scalp samples also yield sequences from resident alphabeta T cells of normal skin.

CDR3 length: 16 amino acids. Germline assignment: CDR1 LGHNA and CDR2 YNFKEQ. The V segment lost 4 bases and the J segment 0 bases; nucleotides outside the gene matches: 9. This clone turned up a few times. The antigen remains unidentified. Extraction and reverse transcription of RNA yielded cDNA as the sequencing template. The assay was immunoSEQ multiplex PCR, and TCRdb's table has in-frame clones only and misses some. The sample contains about 160,000 clones, around 47% of which appear only once. This chain joins TRBV4-2 and TRBJ2-7; TRBD2 matches at 7 bases. The sequence was collected from a human donor with alopecia areata. Sequencing was done on a sample of CD4+ T cells sorted from blood. The CDR3 protein is CASSPRTRTSSYEQYF. CDR3 sequence (DNA): TGTGCCAGCAGCCCAAGGACTAGAACAAGCTCCTACGAGCAGTACTTC.